This T cell receptor (beta chain) was identified in a study of cytomegalovirus exposure and HLA in healthy donors. Study observations and caveats: The analysis excluded some indistinguishable V segments, including TRBV6-2 and TRBV6-3. TCR beta chains numbering some 150 were designated cytomegalovirus-associated. TCR beta V- and J-gene trimming, according to a later analysis, was linked to a missense DCLRE1C variant.

The PCR used 60 Vbeta and 13 Jbeta primers. Sequencing was performed with immunoSEQ multiplex PCR; in TCRdb, only in-frame clones are kept and a portion is missing. Among 180,000 or so clones listed, roughly 73% were seen once. This CDR3 is built from 17 residues. J lost 7 bases, V lost 6 bases, and 9 bases had no gene match. Germline V gene sequence: CDR1 LNHDA, CDR2 SQIVND (reference sequence). Points on this clone: What it binds is unknown.

The chain employs TRBV19 and TRBJ2-1, with 16 bases fitting TRBD2. This TCR was sampled from a middle-aged woman in good health and CMV-seropositive. The sequencing input was PBMCs. In nucleotides, the CDR3 is TGTGCCAGTAGCACCGGGACTAGCGGGAGGGCCCGGAATGAGCAGTTCTTC. Its protein is CASSTGTSGRARNEQFF.